The 27 T cell receptor beta chains presented below share a single source sample, sequenced in a study of cytomegalovirus exposure and HLA in healthy donors. The study ran its PCR with 60 Vbeta and 13 Jbeta primers. Using immunoSEQ multiplex PCR, the repertoire was profiled, and TCRdb retains in-frame clones only, with some absent. The sample records tens of thousands of clones, roughly two thirds being singletons. Sequenced material: PBMCs. These TCRs come from a human donor in good health.

This clone appeared a few times. V gene TRBV5-1 combines with J gene TRBJ1-1; D uncertain. CDR3 size: 15 residues. Trimming removed 7 bases at V and 0 bases at J, with 16 bases between. CDR1 SGHRS and CDR2 YFSETQ come from the germline V gene. CDR3 DNA: TGCGCCAGCCACACCGGGAGTCTCGTGAACACTGAAGCTTTCTTT. This translates into CASHTGSLVNTEAFF.

This chain connects TRBV11-3 to TRBJ2-3; a possible D gene is TRBD2 (6 bases). V gave up 2 bases and J gave up 0 bases, with 9 bases separating them. The CDR3 sequence is 15 residues long. Germline V gene sequence: CDR1 SGHNT, CDR2 YENEEA. Written as DNA, the CDR3 is TGTGCCAGCAGCTTATTAGGAGGGAGCACAGATACGCAGTATTTT. It translates to CASSLLGGSTDTQYF.

This clone was observed once. The rearrangement links TRBV7-9 to TRBJ1-6; 9 bases are a match to TRBD1. CDR1 SEHNR and CDR2 FQNEAQ come from the germline V gene (reference sequence). This CDR3 region has 15 residues. V shed 5 bases and J 8 bases; nucleotides not matched to a gene: 7. DNA of the CDR3: TGTGCCAGCAGCCCGGGACAGGGTCGGGATTCACCCCTCCACTTT. Amino acids: CASSPGQGRDSPLHF.

This clone occurred a few times. The V gene is TRBV6-5, the J gene TRBJ1-1, with 7 nucleotides matching TRBD1. Germline CDR1 MNHEY, CDR2 SVGAGI. CDR3 length equals 12 residues. Trimming removed 5 bases from V and 6 bases from J; junction bases left unmatched: 3. CDR3 loop: CASSHRGSEAFF. The CDR3 coding sequence is TGTGCCAGCAGTCACAGGGGTTCTGAAGCTTTCTTT.

V and J are TRBV7-8 and TRBJ2-5, with D perhaps matching TRBD1 (7 bases). The germline gives CDR1 SGHVS, CDR2 FQNEAQ. The ends were cut back, 2 bases at V and 4 bases at J, with 11 bases in the middle. The CDR3 is 14 residues long. In DNA, the CDR3 is TGTGCCAGCAGCTTACAGGGGGGTGCAGAGACCCAGTACTTC. Translated: CASSLQGGAETQYF.

The J gene is TRBJ2-5, the V gene TRBV7-2; 7 bases match TRBD2. The junction had 14 bases not matched to a gene; V was cut back by 6 bases and J by 7 bases. The CDR3 is 15 amino acids. Germline CDR1 and CDR2: SGHTA and FQGNSA. CDR3 bases: TGTGCCAGCAGTTCTCTAGCGGCGGCCGGGGGGACCCAGTACTTC. Amino acids: CASSSLAAAGGTQYF.

The chain recombines TRBV18 with TRBJ2-3; TRBD2 agrees at 7 bases. V was pared by 6 bases and J by 0 bases, with 12 bases of the junction left unmatched. Per the germline V gene, CDR1 is KGHSH and CDR2 is LQKENI. This CDR3 has 17 amino acids. The DNA for the CDR3 is TGTGCCAGCTCCGGGTGGAAAGCGGGATCTAGCACAGATACGCAGTATTTT. Its translation: CASSGWKAGSSTDTQYF.

The chain carries TRBV27 and TRBJ2-3; 9 bases align to TRBD1. CDR1 MNHEY and CDR2 SMNVEV come from the germline V gene (reference sequence). The ends lost 5 bases at V and 5 bases at J; junction bases unmatched: 11. This CDR3 has 16 residues. The CDR3 region is CASSPLTGGAGDTQYF. The CDR3 DNA reads TGTGCCAGCAGTCCTCTTACAGGGGGCGCGGGAGATACGCAGTATTTT.

J is TRBJ1-3 and V is TRBV4-3; D perhaps matches TRBD1 (5 bases). CDR3 size: 14 residues. V shed 0 bases and J shed 8 bases, with 11 bases lying between them. Germline assignment: CDR1 LGHNA and CDR2 YSLEER. The DNA of the CDR3 is TGCGCCAGCAGCCAAGAAGGTAGGGGCCACACCATATATTTT. Protein sequence: CASSQEGRGHTIYF.

V and J are TRBV19 and TRBJ1-5, with D maybe TRBD1 (6 bases). V gave up 4 bases and J gave up 2 bases, with 9 bases separating them. The CDR3 covers 14 residues. Germline V lookup: CDR1 LNHDA, CDR2 SQIVND (reference sequence). CDR3 sequence: CASSTGGGNQPQHF. Here the CDR3 DNA reads TGTGCCAGTAGTACGGGGGGCGGCAATCAGCCCCAGCATTTT. The whole variable domain, remainder taken from reference TRBV19 and TRBJ1-5, is DGGITQSPKYLFRKEGQNVTLSCEQNLNHDAMYWYRQDPGQGLRLIYYSQIVNDFQKGDIAEGYSVSREKKESFPLTVTSAQKNPTAFYLCASSTGGGNQPQHFGDGTRLSIL.

CDR3 residues: CASSSRGQGGTEAFF. In nucleotides, the CDR3 is TGTGCCAGCAGCTCTAGGGGGCAGGGAGGTACTGAAGCTTTCTTT. The rearrangement joins TRBV11-3 to TRBJ1-1; 7 bases fit TRBD1. The V and J ends lost 4 bases and 5 bases, in that order; junction bases with no gene match: 10. The germline V gene encodes CDR1 SGHNT and CDR2 YENEEA. This CDR3 has 15 amino acids.

The rearrangement joins TRBV6-1 to TRBJ1-6; D gene ambiguous. Germline values: CDR1 MNHNS, CDR2 SASEGT. The CDR3 loop spans 14 amino acids. The V gene lost 4 bases and the J gene lost 2 bases, with 6 bases spanning the gap. The CDR3, as DNA: TGTGCCAGCAGTGTCTCTACCTATAATTCACCCCTCCACTTT. Translating gives CASSVSTYNSPLHF.

The chain links TRBV2 to TRBJ2-2, with 7 bases that match TRBD1. With V trimmed by 10 bases and J by 4 bases, 9 bases remained unmatched. The germline gives CDR1 SNHLY, CDR2 FYNNEI. This CDR3 is built from 14 residues. CDR3 sequence: CATNRGPSTGELFF. CDR3 nucleotide sequence: TGTGCCACGAACAGGGGTCCCAGCACCGGGGAGCTGTTTTTT.

This sequence joins TRBV7-2 and TRBJ1-1, with D hard to call. Germline V gene data show CDR1 as SGHTA and CDR2 as FQGNSA. The CDR3 sequence is 13 residues long. Trimming left V 5 bases short and J 4 bases short, with 11 bases between. The CDR3: CASSEDRGTEAFF. CDR3 sequence (DNA): TGTGCCAGCAGCGAGGACCGGGGCACTGAAGCTTTCTTT.

The J gene is TRBJ2-5, the V gene TRBV2, with 10 nucleotides matching TRBD1. With V trimmed by 6 bases and J by 4 bases, 2 bases remained unmatched. CDR3 length: 13 amino acids. The germline V gene has CDR1 SNHLY and CDR2 FYNNEI. The CDR3 nucleotides are TGTGCCAGCAGCTGGGACAGGGGAGAGACCCAGTACTTC. Its protein is CASSWDRGETQYF.

The chain carries TRBV7-2 and TRBJ1-2, with D possibly being TRBD1 (5 bases). This CDR3 has 12 amino acids. Germline CDR1 reads SGHTA; CDR2 reads FQGNSA. Trimming cost V 5 bases and J 5 bases, with 9 bases left between them. The CDR3 protein is CASSLGTYGYTF. The CDR3 nucleotides read TGTGCCAGCAGCCTAGGGACTTATGGCTACACCTTC.

The genes are TRBV4-3 and TRBJ1-6, with 8 bases identical to TRBD1. Losses at the gene ends were 4 bases for V and 7 bases for J; bases not matched to a gene: 9. This CDR3 comprises 16 residues. Germline V lookup: CDR1 LGHNA, CDR2 YSLEER. DNA for the CDR3: TGCGCCAGCAGCCTTAGGACAGGGTCTAACAATTCACCCCTCCACTTT. Amino acid sequence: CASSLRTGSNNSPLHF.

This clone has a handful of counts. This chain uses TRBV18 with TRBJ1-2; TRBD1 matches at 10 bases. Per germline, CDR1 KGHSH and CDR2 LQKENI. The CDR3 loop spans 16 amino acids. After removal of 6 bases from V and 1 base from J, the junction contained 8 bases not matched to a gene. CDR3 sequence: CASSEGQGSFNYGYTF. The DNA for the CDR3 is TGTGCCAGCTCCGAGGGACAGGGGTCTTTTAACTATGGCTACACCTTC.

V and J are TRBV18 and TRBJ1-2; possibly TRBD1 for D (6 bases). CDR1 is KGHSH, CDR2 LQKENI, per germline. V lost 0 bases, J lost 7 bases, and 18 bases lay in between. This CDR3 region has 16 residues. The CDR3 region is CASSPPMGAAKGGYTF. CDR3 DNA: TGTGCCAGCTCACCACCGATGGGGGCGGCAAAAGGTGGCTACACCTTC.

V usage is TRBV5-4 and J usage is TRBJ1-1; no clear D. Trimming removed 0 bases at V and 1 base at J, with 4 bases between. Germline V gives CDR1 SGHNT, CDR2 YYREEE (reference sequence). This CDR3 region has 13 residues. CDR3 bases: TGTGCCAGCAGCTTGGGCGAGAACACTGAAGCTTTCTTT. Translated: CASSLGENTEAFF.

This rearrangement joins TRBV4-3 to TRBJ2-1; D is unclear. The germline V gene encodes CDR1 LGHNA and CDR2 YSLEER. Trimming removed 0 bases at V and 11 bases at J, with 8 bases between. The CDR3 sequence is 12 residues long. CDR3 sequence reads: CASSQDGFKQFF. In DNA form, the CDR3 reads TGCGCCAGCAGCCAAGATGGCTTTAAGCAGTTCTTC.

This sequence joins TRBV7-9 and TRBJ1-4, with TRBD1 matching 9 bases. The CDR3 totals 17 residues. The germline gives CDR1 SEHNR, CDR2 FQNEAQ (reference sequence). Unmatched junction bases numbered 10, after V lost 0 bases and J lost 8 bases. The CDR3 spells CASSLAPGQGLKEKLFF. The CDR3 nucleotides are TGTGCCAGCAGCTTAGCGCCGGGACAGGGTCTAAAAGAAAAACTGTTTTTT.

The chain carries TRBV19 and TRBJ1-1; D is perhaps TRBD1 (5 bases). Trimming shortened V by 3 bases and J by 5 bases, and 16 bases separated the two germline ends. The germline V gene has CDR1 LNHDA and CDR2 SQIVND (reference sequence). The CDR3 runs 15 residues. The CDR3 sequence is CASSIPPAGRTEAFF. The CDR3 coding sequence is TGTGCCAGTAGTATCCCACCAGCAGGGCGAACTGAAGCTTTCTTT.

This chain joins TRBV9 and TRBJ2-3, with D possibly TRBD2 on 6 matching bases. CDR1 is SGDLS, CDR2 YYNGEE, per germline. V was clipped by 3 bases and J by 0 bases, with 11 bases between them. The CDR3 extends over 15 amino acids. DNA of the CDR3: TGTGCCAGCAGCGCCGGAGGGGCCAGCACAGATACGCAGTATTTT. It specifies CASSAGGASTDTQYF.

V usage is TRBV2 and J usage is TRBJ2-3; D is ambiguous. The CDR3 sequence is 13 residues long. Trimming removed 0 bases from V and 8 bases from J, with 9 bases in between. Germline CDR1 and CDR2: SNHLY and FYNNEI. CDR3 sequence: CASSEAGVSTQYF. CDR3 DNA sequence: TGTGCCAGCAGTGAAGCTGGAGTCTCTACGCAGTATTTT.

The rearrangement uses TRBV7-3 and TRBJ2-3; D is perhaps TRBD2 (7 bases). The V end was cut by 5 bases, the J end by 4 bases, with 16 bases between. Germline V gene lookup returns CDR1 SGHTA and CDR2 FQGTGA. This CDR3 comprises 15 residues. Here the CDR3 DNA reads TGTGCCAGCAGCCTAGGCGCGGGGGCGTCAGATACGCAGTATTTT. It yields the protein CASSLGAGASDTQYF.

This clone was observed a handful of times. V and J are TRBV19 and TRBJ1-4; perhaps TRBD1 as D (5 bases). CDR3 length: 15 residues. The germline V gene encodes CDR1 LNHDA and CDR2 SQIVND (reference sequence). V shed 3 bases and J shed 8 bases, with 16 bases lying between them. The CDR3 loop reads CASSIRQTRYEKLFF. CDR3 DNA sequence: TGTGCCAGTAGTATTAGACAGACCAGATACGAAAAACTGTTTTTT.